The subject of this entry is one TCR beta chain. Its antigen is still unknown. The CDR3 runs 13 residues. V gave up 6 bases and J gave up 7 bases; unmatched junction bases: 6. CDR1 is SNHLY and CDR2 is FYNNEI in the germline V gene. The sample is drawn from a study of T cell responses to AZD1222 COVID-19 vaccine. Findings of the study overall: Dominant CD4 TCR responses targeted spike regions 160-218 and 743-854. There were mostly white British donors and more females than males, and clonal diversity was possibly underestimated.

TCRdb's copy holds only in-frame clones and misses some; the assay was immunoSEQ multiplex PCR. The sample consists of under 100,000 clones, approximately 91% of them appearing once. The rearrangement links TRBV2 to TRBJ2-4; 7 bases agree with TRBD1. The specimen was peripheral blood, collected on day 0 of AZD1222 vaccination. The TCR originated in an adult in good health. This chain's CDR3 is CASRKRGQNIQYF. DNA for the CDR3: TGTGCCAGCAGGAAGAGGGGACAGAACATTCAGTACTTC.